This section outlines one T cell receptor beta chain sequence together with its context. This record belongs to a study of CD8+ T cells in alopecia areata. CDR1 is SGHRS, CDR2 YFSETQ, per germline. Trimming took off 0 bases at V and 5 bases at J, with 7 bases between the two ends. The CDR3 is made up of 13 amino acids. The treatment was: oral pan-JAK inhibitor, 5-10 mg twice daily. Cell sorting on a FACSAria was used to separate CD4+ and CD8+ T cells from the PBMCs. It was cDNA, reverse transcribed from extracted RNA, that served as the sequencing template. Sequencing used immunoSEQ multiplex PCR; TCRdb keeps in-frame clones, though not all of them. The sample gives over 150,000 clones, 53% of which show up once; approximately 10% is in the top ten.

The sample consisted of CD8+ T cells sorted from blood, taken at week 24, from a patient treated with tofacitinib. The chain combines TRBV5-1 with TRBJ2-3; no clear D gene. The origin of this receptor is a human donor with alopecia areata. The CDR3 reads CASSLDVEDTQYF. The DNA for the CDR3 is TGCGCCAGCAGCTTGGACGTGGAAGATACGCAGTATTTT.